Listed here are 24 T cell receptor beta chains from one sample, sequenced in a study of CXCR3-negative and CXCR3-positive naive CD8 T cells. Overall study results and limits: Naive cells that were CXCR3-positive had more hydrophobic TRB CDR3s (compared with CXCR3-negative naive cells).

Libraries of TRB cDNA were made by 5' RACE and carried UMIs. TCRdb re-analyzed the 5' RACE reads; it lists each CDR3 protein once, without DNA. This sample contains about 110,000 distinct CDR3 sequences. The antigens for these receptors are not known. Sequencing used naive CXCR3+ CD8+ T cells from blood. The sample's subset: CD45RO-CCR7+CD27+CD95- naive CD8+ T cells expressing CXCR3 (TNR3+). These receptor sequences come from a human donor in good health. Some clones in this sample may be carry-over from other donors' samples.

The rearrangement joins TRBV6-2 or TRBV6-3 to TRBJ2-3; TCRdb proposes TRBD1, but this gene call is untestable without DNA. The germline gives CDR1 MNHEY, CDR2 SVGEGT. The length of the CDR3 is 17 residues. CDR3 region: CASSYSTRQFQKDTQYF.

The rearrangement links TRBV15 to TRBJ1-2. CDR3 size: 13 residues. Germline CDR1 LNHNV, CDR2 YYDKDF (reference sequence). The chain's CDR3 is CATSRDEGDGYTF.

V usage is TRBV6-5 and J usage is TRBJ2-5; the TRBD1 assignment by TCRdb is unverifiable without DNA. The CDR3 length is 16 residues. CDR1 and CDR2 (germline): MNHEY, SVGAGI. The CDR3 loop is CASSYLAGDKQETQYF.

The V call is TRBV15, the J call TRBJ1-1; TCRdb calls TRBD1, which cannot be checked without DNA. This CDR3 spans 14 amino acids. Germline CDR1 LNHNV, CDR2 YYDKDF (reference sequence). The CDR3 protein is CATSRGEGRREAFF.

The genes are TRBV18 and TRBJ2-7. Per germline, CDR1 KGHSH and CDR2 LQKENI. The CDR3 spans 13 residues. The CDR3 spells CASSPTDTYEQYF.

The rearrangement joins TRBV27 to TRBJ1-1; the TCRdb D gene call, TRBD1, has no DNA to confirm it. This CDR3 is 17 amino acids long. The germline V gene encodes CDR1 MNHEY and CDR2 SMNVEV (reference sequence). The chain's CDR3 is CASRLTTGAGMNTEAFF.

The chain is built from TRBV19 and TRBJ2-7. The germline V gene encodes CDR1 LNHDA and CDR2 SQIVND (reference sequence). This CDR3 comprises 17 residues. The CDR3 sequence: CASSIVGFERGTYEQYF.

The rearrangement uses TRBV7-2 and TRBJ1-2; TCRdb calls TRBD1, which cannot be checked without DNA. This CDR3 spans 14 amino acids. Germline V lookup: CDR1 SGHTA, CDR2 FQGNSA. Here the CDR3 reads CASSSQGAPYGYTF. Complete variable domain (other parts from reference TRBV7-2 and TRBJ1-2): GAGVSQSPSNKVTEKGKDVELRCDPISGHTALYWYRQSLGQGLEFLIYFQGNSAPDKSGLPSDRFSAERTGGSVSTLTIQRTQQEDSAVYLCASSSQGAPYGYTFGSGTRLTVV.

The rearrangement uses TRBV14 and TRBJ1-2; TCRdb's assignment of TRBD1 cannot be checked, as there is no DNA. Per the germline V gene, CDR1 is SGHDN and CDR2 is FVKESK. CDR3 length: 15 amino acids. The CDR3 protein is CASSQGGGFNYGYTF.

The rearrangement uses TRBV5-4 and TRBJ2-1. The CDR3 sequence is 15 residues long. Germline loops: CDR1 SGHNT, CDR2 YYREEE (reference sequence). CDR3 amino acids: CASSLERGSYNEQFF.

The chain uses TRBV6-6 and TRBJ2-3; there is no DNA to check the TCRdb D call of TRBD2. CDR3 length: 14 residues. From germline, CDR1 is MNHNY and CDR2 SVGAGI (reference sequence). The CDR3 spells CASSPGLLTDTQYF.

The genes are TRBV7-9 and TRBJ2-1; absent DNA, TCRdb's TRBD1 call cannot be checked. Germline CDR1 and CDR2: SEHNR and FQNEAQ (reference sequence). This CDR3 has 16 amino acids. CDR3: CASSLEGRGAYNEQFF.

V is TRBV28 and J is TRBJ2-3; the TCRdb call, TRBD2, lacks DNA for checking. The CDR3 contains 15 residues. Germline CDR1 is MDHEN and CDR2 is SYDVKM. The CDR3 here is CASRSSGGDTDTQYF.

The chain combines TRBV19 with TRBJ2-3; the TCRdb D gene call, TRBD1, has no DNA to confirm it. CDR1 is LNHDA and CDR2 is SQIVND in the germline V gene (reference sequence). There are 12 residues in the CDR3. The CDR3 sequence is CASSRGSDTQYF.

The genes are TRBV12-3 or TRBV12-4 and TRBJ2-1; the D call of TRBD2 rests on TCRdb alone, since no DNA is present to check it. The CDR3 is 14 residues long. CDR3 loop: CATFGGGLYNEQFF.

This rearrangement joins TRBV9 to TRBJ1-1; TCRdb picks TRBD1, but there is no DNA to check that call. CDR1 is SGDLS, CDR2 YYNGEE, per germline. This CDR3 has 12 amino acids. The CDR3 loop reads CASSPGLPEAFF.

V is TRBV4-1 and J is TRBJ2-4; without DNA, the TCRdb call of TRBD1 cannot be checked. The CDR3 is made up of 18 amino acids. Looked up from germline, CDR1 is MGHRA and CDR2 is YSYEKL. The CDR3 is CASSSHAPEWGGENIQYF.

The rearrangement uses TRBV23-1 and TRBJ1-5; absent DNA, TCRdb's TRBD1 call cannot be checked. TRBV23-1 has ORF status, its function being uncertain. The CDR3 is made up of 16 amino acids. CDR3 protein: CASSHPGQGTPQPQHF.

The chain carries TRBV7-6 and TRBJ1-5; checking the TCRdb D call of TRBD1 is not possible without DNA. Germline assignment: CDR1 SGHVS and CDR2 FNYEAQ. The CDR3 contains 15 residues. CDR3 sequence reads: CASSSGQGADQPQHF.

The rearrangement uses TRBV7-8 and TRBJ2-2; without DNA, the TCRdb call of TRBD2 cannot be checked. Germline V gives CDR1 SGHVS, CDR2 FQNEAQ. The CDR3 covers 15 residues. The CDR3 spells CASSLGTSNTGELFF.

The chain joins TRBV5-8 to TRBJ2-2; TCRdb reports TRBD1, a call that lacks DNA to check it against. Per germline, CDR1 SGHTS and CDR2 YDEGEE. The CDR3 runs 16 residues. CDR3 sequence: CASSFLQGIDTGELFF. Variable domain in full (rest from reference TRBV5-8 and TRBJ2-2): EAGVTQSPTHLIKTRGQQATLRCSPISGHTSVYWYQQALGLGLQFLLWYDEGEERNRGNFPPRFSGRQFPNYSSELNVNALELEDSALYLCASSFLQGIDTGELFFGEGSRLTVL.

The chain recombines TRBV7-7 with TRBJ2-7; TCRdb outputs TRBD1, but without DNA this stays unchecked. This CDR3 has 13 residues. Germline assignment: CDR1 SSHAT and CDR2 FNYEAQ (reference sequence). This chain's CDR3 is CASSPGHAGEQYF.

The genes are TRBV3-1 and TRBJ2-7. Germline loops: CDR1 LGHDT, CDR2 YNNKEL (reference sequence). This CDR3 is built from 14 residues. CDR3: CASSQEGLTNEQYF.

V gene TRBV4-2 combines with J gene TRBJ2-7. CDR1 and CDR2 (germline): LGHNA, YNFKEQ. This CDR3 has 17 residues. CDR3 region: CASSQINGLANSYEQYF.